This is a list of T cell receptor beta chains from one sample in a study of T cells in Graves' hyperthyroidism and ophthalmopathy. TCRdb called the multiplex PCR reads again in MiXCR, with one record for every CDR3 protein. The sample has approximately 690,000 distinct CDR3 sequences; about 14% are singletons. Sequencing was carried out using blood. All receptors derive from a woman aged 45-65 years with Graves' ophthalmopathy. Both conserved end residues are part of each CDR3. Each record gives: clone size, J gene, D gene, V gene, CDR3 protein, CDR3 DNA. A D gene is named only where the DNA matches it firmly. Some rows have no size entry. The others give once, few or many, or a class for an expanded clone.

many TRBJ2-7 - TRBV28 CASRAASYEQYF TGTGCCAGCCGGGCAGCAAGCTACGAGCAGTACTTC
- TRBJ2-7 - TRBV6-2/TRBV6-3 CASGLGQTLGYEQYF TGTGCCAGCGGATTAGGACAGACACTTGGATACGAGCAGTACTTC
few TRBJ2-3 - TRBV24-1 CATSDWGDTQYF TGTGCCACCAGTGATTGGGGAGATACGCAGTATTTT
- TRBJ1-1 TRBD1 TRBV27 CASSGPGGYRTEAFF TGTGCCAGCAGTGGCCCAGGGGGCTATAGGACTGAAGCTTTCTTT
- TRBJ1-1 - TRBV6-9 CASSYFGWAEAFF TGTGCCAGCAGTTACTTCGGTTGGGCTGAAGCTTTCTTT
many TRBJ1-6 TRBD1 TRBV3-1 CASSHPRTGYDSPLHF TGTGCCAGCAGCCATCCACGGACAGGCTACGATTCACCCCTCCACTTT
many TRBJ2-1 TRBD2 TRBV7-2 CASSLAKRERWDEQFF TGTGCCAGCAGCTTAGCGAAGCGGGAGAGGTGGGATGAGCAGTTCTTC
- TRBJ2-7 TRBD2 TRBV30 CAWSGSGNEQYF TGTGCCTGGAGTGGTAGCGGGAACGAGCAGTACTTC
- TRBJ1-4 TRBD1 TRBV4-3 CASSQDGRTGVEKLFF TGCGCCAGCAGCCAAGATGGGAGGACAGGGGTCGAAAAACTGTTTTTT
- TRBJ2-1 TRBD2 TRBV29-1 CSGLTSGRTEQFF TGCAGCGGCCTAACTAGCGGGAGGACTGAGCAGTTCTTC
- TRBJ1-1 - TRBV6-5 CASSHSKMNTEAFF TGTGCCAGCAGTCACTCGAAGATGAACACTGAAGCTTTCTTT
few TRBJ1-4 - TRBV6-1 CASSGRLGGTNEKLFF TGTGCCAGCAGTGGCCGTTTGGGCGGGACTAATGAAAAACTGTTTTTT
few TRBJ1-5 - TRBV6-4 CASRQEDYIRTSNQPQHF TGTGCCAGCAGACAAGAAGATTACATTAGGACCAGCAATCAGCCCCAGCATTTT
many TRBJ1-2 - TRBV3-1 CASSPGQNYGYTF TGTGCCAGCAGCCCCGGACAAAACTATGGCTACACCTTC
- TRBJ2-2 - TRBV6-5 CASSYAVMNTGELFF TGTGCCAGCAGTTACGCGGTAATGAACACCGGGGAGCTGTTTTTT
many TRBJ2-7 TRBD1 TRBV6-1 CASSAGQGVQQYF TGTGCCAGCAGCGCCGGACAGGGAGTTCAGCAGTACTTC
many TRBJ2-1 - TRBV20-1 CSARVRGPGTYNEQFF TGCAGTGCTAGAGTACGGGGGCCTGGGACCTACAATGAGCAGTTCTTC
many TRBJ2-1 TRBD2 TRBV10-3 CAITWTSGIARDEQFF TGTGCCATCACCTGGACTAGCGGGATTGCACGGGATGAGCAGTTCTTC
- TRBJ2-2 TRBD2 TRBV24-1 CATSVGTSVGELFF TGTGCCACCAGTGTTGGGACTAGCGTCGGGGAGCTGTTTTTT
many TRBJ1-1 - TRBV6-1 CASSHGGYTEAFF TGTGCCAGCAGTCACGGGGGGTACACTGAAGCTTTCTTT
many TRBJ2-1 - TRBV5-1 CASSRDDEQFF TGCGCCAGCAGTCGCGACGATGAGCAGTTCTTC
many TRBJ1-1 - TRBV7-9 CASSAQRNTEAFF TGTGCCAGCAGCGCCCAGAGAAACACTGAAGCTTTCTTT
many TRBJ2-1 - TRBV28 CASSFRGIKVEQFF TGTGCCAGCAGTTTTCGCGGGATTAAGGTTGAGCAGTTCTTC
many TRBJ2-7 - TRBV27 CASSLFGAYEQYF TGTGCCAGCAGTTTATTTGGGGCCTACGAGCAGTACTTC
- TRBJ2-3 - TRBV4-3 CASSQDRQVHTDTQYF TGCGCCAGCAGCCAAGATCGCCAGGTTCACACAGATACGCAGTATTTT
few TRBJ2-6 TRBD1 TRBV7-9 CASSLVTGSLGGANVLTF TGTGCCAGCAGCTTAGTGACAGGGAGTCTGGGTGGGGCCAACGTCCTGACTTTC
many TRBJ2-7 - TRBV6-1 CASRRLGSYEQYF TGTGCCAGCAGGAGGTTAGGCTCCTACGAGCAGTACTTC
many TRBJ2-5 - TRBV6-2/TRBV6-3 CASSYIQETQYF TGTGCCAGCAGTTACATCCAAGAGACCCAGTACTTC
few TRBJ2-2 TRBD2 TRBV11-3 CASSHIGRASGRGPYTGELFF TGTGCCAGCAGCCACATAGGCCGCGCTAGCGGGAGAGGGCCCTACACCGGGGAGCTGTTTTTT
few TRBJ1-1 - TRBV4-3 CASSPTPSVVKTAEAFF TGCGCCAGCAGCCCGACCCCTAGCGTGGTTAAGACCGCTGAAGCTTTCTTT
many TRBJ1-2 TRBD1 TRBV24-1 CATSDQTGDYGYTF TGTGCCACCAGTGACCAGACAGGGGACTATGGCTACACCTTC
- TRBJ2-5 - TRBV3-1 CASSQRKRSETQYF TGTGCCAGCAGCCAACGGAAGAGGAGTGAGACCCAGTACTTC
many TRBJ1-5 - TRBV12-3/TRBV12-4 CASSLMGVGNQPQHF TGTGCCAGCAGTTTAATGGGAGTCGGCAATCAGCCCCAGCATTTT
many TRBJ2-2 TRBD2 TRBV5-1 CASNLIGLAGTGELFF TGCGCCAGCAACCTTATTGGACTAGCGGGAACCGGGGAGCTGTTTTTT
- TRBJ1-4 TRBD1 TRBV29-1 CSVGTGTGVEKLFF TGCAGCGTCGGGACCGGGACAGGGGTTGAAAAACTGTTTTTT
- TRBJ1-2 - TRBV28 CASSLQGYYGYTF TGTGCCAGCAGTTTACAGGGTTACTATGGCTACACCTTC
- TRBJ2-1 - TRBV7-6 CASWMAHNEQFF TGTGCCAGCTGGATGGCCCACAATGAGCAGTTCTTC
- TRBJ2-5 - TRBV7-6 CASSLLFGGPTTRGQETQYF TGTGCCAGCAGCTTATTATTCGGTGGGCCGACAACTCGGGGCCAAGAGACCCAGTACTTC
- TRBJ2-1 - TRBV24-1 CATSDPRTAYNEQFF TGTGCCACCAGTGACCCTCGGACAGCCTACAATGAGCAGTTCTTC
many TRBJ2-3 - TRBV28 CASSPSGMVTDTQYF TGTGCCAGCAGTCCTTCAGGGATGGTCACAGATACGCAGTATTTT
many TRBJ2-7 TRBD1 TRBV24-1 CATSGDRGYEQYF TGTGCCACCAGTGGAGACAGGGGATACGAGCAGTACTTC